Shown below are 15 T cell receptor beta chains from a single sample sequenced in a study of T cells in Graves' hyperthyroidism and ophthalmopathy. The investigators amplified TCR beta CDR3 regions from RNA transcripts. In the first-round RT-PCR of the TCR CDR3, the HTBI primer set was used. One entry per CDR3 protein results from TCRdb running MiXCR on the multiplex PCR reads. The repertoire consists of 450,000 to 500,000 distinct CDR3 sequences, with 22% occurring once and the leading ten covering around 54%. Sequences were obtained from blood. These receptors originate from a woman aged 70-85 years with Graves' ophthalmopathy.

This clonotype was observed many times. This chain links TRBV28 with TRBJ2-3; D may be TRBD1 (6 bases). V lost 5 bases and J lost 3, with 15 bases in between. The CDR3 length is 15 residues. In germline, CDR1 is MDHEN, CDR2 SYDVKM. The CDR3 reads CASSTVRDTTDTQYF. CDR3 nucleotides: TGTGCCAGCAGTACCGTCCGGGACACTACAGATACGCAGTATTTT.

The chain links TRBV30 to TRBJ1-1, with a tentative D call TRBD1 (5 bases). The V gene lost 5 bases and the J gene lost 5 bases, with 12 bases spanning the gap. The CDR3 runs to 12 residues. Germline CDR1 is GTSNPN and CDR2 is SVGIG (reference sequence). CDR3: CAWWQGRTEAFF. The CDR3 nucleotides read TGTGCCTGGTGGCAGGGTCGGACTGAAGCTTTCTTT.

The gene calls are TRBV20-1 and TRBJ1-3, with a possible D match to TRBD1 (6 bases). This CDR3 has 13 residues. Germline V lookup: CDR1 DFQATT, CDR2 SNEGSKA (reference sequence). V lost 8 bases and J 2 bases, leaving 13 bases between the germline ends. The CDR3 DNA sequence: TGCAGTACCAGGGGCCCCCCTGGAAACACCATATATTTT. This translates into CSTRGPPGNTIYF.

This chain joins TRBV5-1 and TRBJ2-3; 9 nucleotides agree with TRBD2. Trimming removed 5 bases from V and 3 bases from J; junction bases left unmatched: 1. The CDR3 is 13 amino acids. In germline, CDR1 is SGHRS, CDR2 YFSETQ. Written as DNA, the CDR3 is TGCGCCAGCAGGCGGGAGGGGACAGATACGCAGTATTTT. Encoded protein: CASRREGTDTQYF.

This clonotype was picked up a small number of times. The chain employs TRBV2 and TRBJ2-2, with D possibly being TRBD1 (5 bases). This CDR3 comprises 13 residues. CDR1 is SNHLY and CDR2 is FYNNEI in the germline V gene. Between the trimmed V and J ends, which lost 6 bases and 4 bases, there was a span of 9 bases. CDR3 loop: CASRAGATGELFF. For the CDR3, the DNA is TGTGCCAGCAGGGCTGGGGCCACCGGGGAGCTGTTTTTT. Looking up the rest from reference TRBV2 and TRBJ2-2 gives the full variable domain: EPEVTQTPSHQVTQMGQEVILRCVPISNHLYFYWYRQILGQKVEFLVSFYNNEISEKSEIFDDQFSVERPDGSNFTLKIRSTKLEDSAMYFCASRAGATGELFFGEGSRLTVL.

The sample holds a few counts of this clonotype. This chain uses TRBV6-2 or TRBV6-3 with TRBJ2-7; 8 positions match TRBD1. After removal of 5 bases from V and 0 bases from J, the junction contained 6 bases not matched to a gene. The CDR3 is 15 residues long. Germline CDR1 and CDR2: MNHEY and SVGEGT. Here the CDR3 DNA reads TGTGCCAGCAGTAAACCGGGACAGGACTCCTACGAGCAGTACTTC. Translation: CASSKPGQDSYEQYF.

Details on this clonotype: A read error may explain this, as a much larger clone is one base away. The rearrangement joins TRBV6-4 to TRBJ2-1; D possibly corresponds to TRBD2 (5 bases). The CDR3 runs to 14 residues. Trimming took 8 bases from V and 3 from J, leaving 14 bases between them. Germline V lookup: CDR1 MRHNA, CDR2 SNTAGT. CDR3 in amino acids: CASEQRAFYNEQFF. The CDR3 bases are TGTGCCAGCGAACAGAGGGCCTTCTACAATGAGCAGTTCTTC.

This rearrangement joins TRBV5-1 to TRBJ2-7; a possible D gene is TRBD2 (7 bases). The CDR3 is made up of 15 amino acids. With 4 bases removed from V and 3 bases from J, the gap between germline ends came to 17 bases. The germline CDR1 and CDR2 sequences are SGHRS and YFSETQ. The CDR3 here is CASSPEGGALYEQYF. The CDR3, as DNA: TGCGCCAGCAGCCCCGAGGGGGGGGCGCTCTACGAGCAGTACTTC.

For the CDR3, the DNA is TGTGCCAGCAGCCAATTAAACGCAGGGGGCTACGAGCAGTACTTC. Translating gives CASSQLNAGGYEQYF. V usage is TRBV14 and J usage is TRBJ2-7; 7 nucleotides line up with TRBD1. The CDR3 is made up of 15 amino acids. J lost 3 bases, V lost 2 bases, and 7 bases had no gene match. CDR1 SGHDN and CDR2 FVKESK come from the germline V gene.

This clonotype has at least ten counts. The rearrangement uses TRBV2 and TRBJ2-1, with D maybe TRBD2 (5 bases). The CDR3 runs to 13 residues. In germline, CDR1 is SNHLY, CDR2 FYNNEI. The ends were cut back, 7 bases at V and 7 bases at J, with 14 bases in the middle. The chain's CDR3 is CASKRELGNEQFF. The CDR3 DNA reads TGTGCCAGCAAGAGGGAGCTAGGGAATGAGCAGTTCTTC.

The chain has TRBV4-2 and TRBJ2-5; possible D gene TRBD2, 6 bases. The CDR3 has 15 amino acids. V was clipped by 1 base and J by 4 bases, with 13 bases between them. CDR1 and CDR2 from the germline V gene are LGHNA and YNFKEQ. As DNA, the CDR3 is TGTGCCAGCAGCCAAGGGCGGGTGGGGGGAGAGACCCAGTACTTC. Translating it yields CASSQGRVGGETQYF.

This clonotype was counted only a few times. The V gene is TRBV28, the J gene TRBJ2-2; perhaps D is TRBD1 or TRBD2 (6 bases each). There are 13 residues in the CDR3. Germline-derived CDR1 and CDR2 are MDHEN and SYDVKM. V was clipped by 8 bases and J by 7 bases, with 14 bases between them. DNA for the CDR3: TGTGCCAGCGGCTCGGGGGCAGGCGGGGAGCTGTTTTTT. Its translation is CASGSGAGGELFF.

The chain couples TRBV2 to TRBJ2-2; 10 bases are shared with TRBD1. Looked up from germline, CDR1 is SNHLY and CDR2 is FYNNEI. The CDR3 extends over 14 amino acids. The ends lost 6 bases at V and 7 bases at J; junction bases unmatched: 5. The CDR3 region has the DNA TGTGCCAGCAGACCGGGACAGGGGATCGGGGAGCTGTTTTTT. Residues: CASRPGQGIGELFF.

This clonotype occurred many times. The junction and the germline gene differ at one end; a read error may be behind it. This chain links TRBV12-3 or TRBV12-4 with TRBJ2-3; either TRBD1 or TRBD2 may fit D (6 bases each). This CDR3 is 13 amino acids long. CDR3 DNA: TGTGCCAGCAGGTTAGGGGGGACAGATACGCAGTATTTT. It encodes CASRLGGTDTQYF.

The V gene is TRBV3-1, the J gene TRBJ2-5, with 13 bases fitting TRBD2. Germline CDR1 is LGHDT and CDR2 is YNNKEL (reference sequence). CDR3 length equals 16 residues. Trimming removed 4 bases from V and 4 bases from J; junction bases left unmatched: 6. The CDR3 DNA is TGTGCCAGCAGCCGCTGGACTAGCGGGAGAGGAGAGACCCAGTACTTC. Amino acid sequence: CASSRWTSGRGETQYF.